This TCR beta chain was recorded in a study of T-cell reconstitution after alpha-beta-depleted transplantation in children. Researchers prepared the TCRbeta library using unique molecular identifiers, the study reports. MiXCR, applied by TCRdb to the PCR reads, yields one record per CDR3 protein. This table has some 200,000 distinct CDR3 sequences, around 6.8% appearing once. The CDR3 is 14 residues long. CDR1 is MDHEN, CDR2 SYDVKM, per germline. Trimming cost V 2 bases and J 4 bases, with 9 bases left between them. Sequencing was performed on PBMCs from the stem cell graft donor, taken from the stem cell graft. J is TRBJ1-5 and V is TRBV28; tentative D call: TRBD1 (5 bases). This TCR was recovered from a human donor who donated a stem cell graft to a child with Wiskott-Aldrich syndrome. The CDR3 loop reads CASSLGALNQPQHF. In DNA, the CDR3 is TGTGCCAGCAGTTTAGGGGCCTTGAATCAGCCCCAGCATTTT.